A single sample gave rise to the 23 T cell receptor beta chains below, sequenced in a study of cytomegalovirus exposure and HLA in healthy donors. Amplification used 60 Vbeta primers and 13 Jbeta primers. Produced via immunoSEQ multiplex PCR; TCRdb's table is partial and in-frame only. The sample lists 65,000 or so clones, roughly 80% seen once, with 3% in the top ten. Sequenced: PBMCs. These receptor sequences come from a girl between 10 and 17 years old in good health and CMV-seropositive.

The rearrangement links TRBV15 to TRBJ1-1, with 8 bases identical to TRBD1. The CDR3 has 16 amino acids. Germline CDR1 and CDR2: LNHNV and YYDKDF (reference sequence). V shed 8 bases, J shed 3 bases, and the junction held 14 bases outside the gene matches. Here the CDR3 reads CATCGQGGRRDTEAFF. In DNA form, the CDR3 reads TGTGCCACCTGCGGACAGGGCGGTCGTCGGGACACTGAAGCTTTCTTT.

This chain links TRBV29-1 with TRBJ2-5, with 8 bases lining up with TRBD1. Germline CDR1 is SQVTM and CDR2 is ANQGSEA. V shed 5 bases and J 4 bases; nucleotides not matched to a gene: 18. CDR3 length equals 17 residues. The CDR3 region has the DNA TGCAGCGTTTTACCCTGGGACAGGTCCGCACGGGGAGAGACCCAGTACTTC. Amino acid sequence: CSVLPWDRSARGETQYF.

This clone came up a few times. This chain links TRBV10-3 with TRBJ2-1; D gene unclear. The CDR3 covers 13 residues. Trimming removed 5 bases from V and 5 bases from J, with 10 bases in between. CDR1 and CDR2 (germline): ENHRY, SYGVKD. CDR3 sequence reads: CAISSDKNNEQFF. As DNA, the CDR3 is TGTGCCATCAGTTCCGACAAGAACAATGAGCAGTTCTTC.

The chain employs TRBV5-4 and TRBJ1-1, with TRBD1 matching over 8 bases. CDR1 and CDR2 (germline): SGHNT, YYREEE (reference sequence). Trimming removed 4 bases from V and 0 bases from J; junction bases left unmatched: 5. This CDR3 is built from 15 residues. This CDR3 is CASSRGQGMNTEAFF. CDR3 DNA sequence: TGTGCCAGCAGCCGCGGACAGGGAATGAACACTGAAGCTTTCTTT.

Only a few counts were recorded for this clone. CDR3 loop: CASSDIRGREPDTQYF. CDR3 coding DNA: TGTGCCAGCAGTGACATCCGGGGGAGGGAGCCAGATACGCAGTATTTT. The V and J genes are TRBV28 and TRBJ2-3, with 7 bases fitting TRBD2. The germline CDR1 and CDR2 sequences are MDHEN and SYDVKM. The CDR3 loop spans 16 amino acids. The V and J ends lost 5 bases and 4 bases, in that order; junction bases with no gene match: 12.

This clone has more than one count but fewer than ten. The rearrangement links TRBV11-3 to TRBJ2-1; 11 bases are shared with TRBD1. This CDR3 has 15 residues. Trimming took 4 bases from V and 8 from J; bases not matched to a gene: 7. Germline V lookup: CDR1 SGHNT, CDR2 YENEEA. CDR3 sequence reads: CASSSRTGGLHEQFF. The CDR3 nucleotides read TGTGCCAGCAGCTCACGGACAGGGGGCTTACATGAGCAGTTCTTC.

The V gene is TRBV30, the J gene TRBJ1-4; unclear D gene. Per germline, CDR1 GTSNPN and CDR2 SVGIG (reference sequence). The CDR3 is made up of 16 amino acids. Deletions cut 1 base from V and 7 bases from J, with 19 bases between. The CDR3 spells CAWSDRWRGIAEKLFF. The CDR3 DNA follows: TGTGCCTGGAGTGACCGCTGGCGGGGAATTGCTGAAAAACTGTTTTTT.

The count of this clone is one. The rearrangement uses TRBV9 and TRBJ2-1; D might be TRBD2 (5 bases). The CDR3 contains 14 residues. Trimming cost V 5 bases and J 1 base, with 10 bases left between them. CDR1 and CDR2 from the germline V gene are SGDLS and YYNGEE. CDR3 sequence: CASRKTTSYNEQFF. CDR3 sequence (DNA): TGTGCCAGCAGAAAGACTACTTCCTACAATGAGCAGTTCTTC.

This rearrangement joins TRBV4-1 to TRBJ2-7; 11 bases are a match to TRBD1. The CDR3 is 15 residues long. V shed 4 bases, J shed 5 bases, and the junction held 7 bases outside the gene matches. The germline V gene encodes CDR1 MGHRA and CDR2 YSYEKL. The CDR3 nucleotides read TGCGCCAGCAGCCTCCGGGACAGGGGGTCGAACGAGCAGTACTTC. Its translation: CASSLRDRGSNEQYF.

This chain connects TRBV6-5 to TRBJ1-6, with 10 bases matching TRBD1. CDR3 size: 15 residues. Germline V lookup: CDR1 MNHEY, CDR2 SVGAGI. The J segment lost 5 bases and the V segment lost 6 bases, leaving 4 bases of the junction unmatched. Written as DNA, the CDR3 is TGTGCCAGCAGCAAGACAGGGGGCAATAATTCACCCCTCCACTTT. It is translated as CASSKTGGNNSPLHF.

This clone occurred once. V is TRBV2 and J is TRBJ2-5; 12 positions agree with TRBD2. The trim removed 6 bases at V and 4 bases at J, leaving 6 bases unmatched. The germline V gene has CDR1 SNHLY and CDR2 FYNNEI. This CDR3 spans 15 amino acids. The CDR3 here is CASRGGLAGPETQYF. For the CDR3, the DNA is TGTGCCAGCAGGGGCGGACTAGCGGGGCCAGAGACCCAGTACTTC. The whole variable domain, filled in from reference TRBV2 and TRBJ2-5, reads EPEVTQTPSHQVTQMGQEVILRCVPISNHLYFYWYRQILGQKVEFLVSFYNNEISEKSEIFDDQFSVERPDGSNFTLKIRSTKLEDSAMYFCASRGGLAGPETQYFGPGTRLLVL.

This clone was found once. The chain recombines TRBV4-1 with TRBJ1-2; 10 bases are shared with TRBD1. Germline values: CDR1 MGHRA, CDR2 YSYEKL. The J segment lost 4 bases and the V segment lost 4 bases, leaving 6 bases of the junction unmatched. The CDR3 has 15 amino acids. The CDR3 DNA follows: TGCGCCAGCAGCCCCGGGACAGGGGAGGGCTATGGCTACACCTTC. Encoded protein: CASSPGTGEGYGYTF.

The chain joins TRBV7-2 to TRBJ2-3, with D possibly TRBD2 on 6 matching bases. Trimming took off 3 bases at V and 9 bases at J, with 7 bases between the two ends. The CDR3 totals 11 residues. Germline V CDR1 and CDR2: SGHTA, FQGNSA. The CDR3 nucleotides read TGTGCCAGCAGCTTGGGGGGAACGCAGTATTTT. Translating it yields CASSLGGTQYF.

This clone was observed once. V is TRBV4-3 and J is TRBJ1-4; 10 nucleotides match TRBD1. The V segment lost 4 bases and the J segment 8 bases; nucleotides outside the gene matches: 16. The length of the CDR3 is 18 residues. Germline V CDR1 and CDR2: LGHNA, YSLEER. The DNA for the CDR3 is TGCGCCAGCAGCCTTCTGTACGGTGGCGGGACAGGGGACGAAAAACTGTTTTTT. Protein: CASSLLYGGGTGDEKLFF.

This chain links TRBV6-5 with TRBJ2-7; 7 nucleotides align to TRBD1. CDR3 length equals 14 residues. Trimming took 2 bases from V and 6 from J; bases not matched to a gene: 7. Germline V gene lookup returns CDR1 MNHEY and CDR2 SVGAGI. The CDR3 DNA reads TGTGCCAGCAGTTACCCCTCAGGGGGAAGCGAGCAGTACTTC. This sequence encodes CASSYPSGGSEQYF.

V usage is TRBV6-1 and J usage is TRBJ2-5, with 7 bases matching TRBD1. CDR1 and CDR2 from the germline V gene are MNHNS and SASEGT. This CDR3 contains 13 residues. V was pared by 6 bases and J by 2 bases, with 3 bases of the junction left unmatched. CDR3 nucleotide sequence: TGTGCCAGCAGGCTGGACAGGCAAGAGACCCAGTACTTC. Its translation is CASRLDRQETQYF.

V is TRBV6-1 and J is TRBJ1-2, with D unresolved. Trimming removed 7 bases from V and 7 bases from J, with 16 bases in between. The CDR3 totals 13 residues. CDR1 and CDR2 from the germline V gene are MNHNS and SASEGT. In nucleotides, the CDR3 is TGTGCCAGCACCCTGAGGGAGGGTGCTGGCTACACCTTC. It codes for CASTLREGAGYTF.

The chain uses TRBV4-1 and TRBJ1-2; 10 nucleotides align to TRBD1. This CDR3 spans 17 amino acids. Germline V lookup: CDR1 MGHRA, CDR2 YSYEKL. V trimming: 4 bases; J trimming: 4 bases; junction bases outside the gene matches: 12. In DNA, the CDR3 is TGCGCCAGCAGCCGACCTACCGACAGGGGGCTACTCTATGGCTACACCTTC. Protein product: CASSRPTDRGLLYGYTF.

In this sample, this clone turned up once. The chain carries TRBV14 and TRBJ1-2; 7 bases are shared with TRBD1. Per the germline V gene, CDR1 is SGHDN and CDR2 is FVKESK. The J segment lost 4 bases and the V segment lost 8 bases, leaving 1 base of the junction unmatched. This CDR3 is built from 11 residues. The CDR3 region has the DNA TGTGCCAGCGGGACAGTCTATGGCTACACCTTC. Its translation: CASGTVYGYTF. Variable domain in full (rest from reference TRBV14 and TRBJ1-2): EAGVTQFPSHSVIEKGQTVTLRCDPISGHDNLYWYRRVMGKEIKFLLHFVKESKQDESGMPNNRFLAERTGGTYSTLKVQPAELEDSGVYFCASGTVYGYTFGSGTRLTVV.

V is TRBV7-2 and J is TRBJ1-6, with 8 bases fitting TRBD1. The CDR3 length is 16 residues. Per the germline V gene, CDR1 is SGHTA and CDR2 is FQGNSA. V trimming: 5 bases; J trimming: 5 bases; junction bases outside the gene matches: 8. The CDR3, as DNA: TGTGCCAGCAGCCCAAGGACAGGGTCAGATAATTCACCCCTCCACTTT. Translation: CASSPRTGSDNSPLHF.

This sequence joins TRBV5-1 and TRBJ2-2, with D possibly TRBD2 on 6 matching bases. The V gene lost 4 bases and the J gene lost 6 bases, with 22 bases spanning the gap. This CDR3 has 17 amino acids. Germline V gives CDR1 SGHRS, CDR2 YFSETQ. The CDR3 reads CASSRGLLREGAGELFF. The CDR3 nucleotides are TGCGCCAGCAGCCGGGGACTTCTCCGAGAAGGCGCCGGGGAGCTGTTTTTT. Based on the CDR3 plus reference TRBV5-1 and TRBJ2-2, the full variable domain is KAGVTQTPRYLIKTRGQQVTLSCSPISGHRSVSWYQQTPGQGLQFLFEYFSETQRNKGNFPGRFSGRQFSNSRSEMNVSTLELGDSALYLCASSRGLLREGAGELFFGEGSRLTVL.

V gene TRBV10-3 combines with J gene TRBJ2-7; 7 positions agree with TRBD1. CDR1 ENHRY and CDR2 SYGVKD come from the germline V gene. V lost 10 bases and J lost 4; bases outside the gene matches: 4. The length of the CDR3 is 11 residues. CDR3: CASGQEYEQYF. CDR3 sequence (DNA): TGTGCCAGCGGACAGGAGTACGAGCAGTACTTC.

V usage is TRBV5-1 and J usage is TRBJ2-5, with 11 bases matching TRBD1. V trimming: 4 bases; J trimming: 5 bases; junction bases outside the gene matches: 10. This CDR3 has 16 residues. CDR1 is SGHRS and CDR2 is YFSETQ in the germline V gene. In nucleotides, the CDR3 is TGCGCCAGCAGCGCTCAGCCGGGACAGGGGGGGGAGACCCAGTACTTC. It codes for CASSAQPGQGGETQYF. The entire variable domain, with the rest obtained from reference TRBV5-1 and TRBJ2-5, is as follows: KAGVTQTPRYLIKTRGQQVTLSCSPISGHRSVSWYQQTPGQGLQFLFEYFSETQRNKGNFPGRFSGRQFSNSRSEMNVSTLELGDSALYLCASSAQPGQGGETQYFGPGTRLLVL.